The text below deals with one T cell receptor beta chain. This entry is derived from a study of T-cell memory formation after mild COVID-19. Using its own MiXCR run on the 5' RACE reads, TCRdb lists one record per CDR3 protein. The sample lists 200,000 to 250,000 distinct CDR3 sequences, 7.5% to 10% seen once, with 3% to 4% in the top ten. This CDR3 is built from 13 residues. The V and J ends lost 7 bases and 2 bases respectively, with 13 bases between them. Germline V gene data show CDR1 as SGHDT and CDR2 as YYEEEE. The receptor was derived from a man between 18 and 35 years old who had mild COVID-19 (a few samples of this study predate the infection). Cell type and time point are not known. This sequence joins TRBV5-6 and TRBJ2-7; no definite D call. Source material: PBMCs or a T cell subset sorted from them (not recorded which). The CDR3, as DNA: TGTGCCAGCTCTCGGATCGAAGCCTACGAGCAGTACTTC. Translating gives CASSRIEAYEQYF.